This T cell receptor beta chain was sequenced for a study of T cells in narcolepsy. The protocol was immunoSEQ multiplex PCR, while the TCRdb copy is restricted to in-frame clones and leaves out a portion. Of about 32,000 clones detected, roughly 80% appear once; the ten largest clones hold 0.55% to 0.8%. The sequence came from a human donor in good health. The sample taken for sequencing was memory (CD45RA-) CD4+ T cells from blood.

The CDR3 loop is CASSPLAGRELFF. Written as DNA, the CDR3 is TGTGCCAGCAGCCCCCTTGCGGGGAGGGAGCTGTTTTTT. The J gene is TRBJ2-2, the V gene TRBV7-6; TRBD2 is a possible D gene (6 bases). The length of the CDR3 is 13 residues. Between the trimmed V and J ends, which lost 5 bases and 9 bases, there was a span of 13 bases. CDR1 SGHVS and CDR2 FNYEAQ come from the germline V gene.